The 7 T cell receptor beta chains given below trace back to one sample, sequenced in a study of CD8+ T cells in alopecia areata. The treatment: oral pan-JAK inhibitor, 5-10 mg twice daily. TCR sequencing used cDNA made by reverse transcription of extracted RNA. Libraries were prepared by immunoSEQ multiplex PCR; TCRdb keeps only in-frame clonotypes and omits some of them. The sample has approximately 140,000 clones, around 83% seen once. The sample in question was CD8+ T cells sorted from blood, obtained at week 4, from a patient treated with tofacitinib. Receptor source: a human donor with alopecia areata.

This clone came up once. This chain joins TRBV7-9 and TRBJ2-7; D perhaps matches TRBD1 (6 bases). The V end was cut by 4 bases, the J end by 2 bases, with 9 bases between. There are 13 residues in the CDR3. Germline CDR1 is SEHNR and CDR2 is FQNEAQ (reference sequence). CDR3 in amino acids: CASSSGQTYEQYF. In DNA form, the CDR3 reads TGTGCCAGCAGCTCGGGACAAACCTACGAGCAGTACTTC.

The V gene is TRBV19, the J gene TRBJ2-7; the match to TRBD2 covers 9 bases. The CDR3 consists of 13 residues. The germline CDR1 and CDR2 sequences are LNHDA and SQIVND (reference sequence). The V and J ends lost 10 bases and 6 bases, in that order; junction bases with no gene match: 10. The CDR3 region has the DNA TGTGCCACCCGGCAGACTAGCGGCCCCGAGCAGTACTTC. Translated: CATRQTSGPEQYF.

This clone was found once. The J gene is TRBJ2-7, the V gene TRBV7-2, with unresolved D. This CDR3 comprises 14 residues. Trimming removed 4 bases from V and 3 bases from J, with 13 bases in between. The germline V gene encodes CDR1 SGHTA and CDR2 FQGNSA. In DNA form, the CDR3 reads TGTGCCAGCAGCTGGAACCCCCATGGCTACGAGCAGTACTTC. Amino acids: CASSWNPHGYEQYF.

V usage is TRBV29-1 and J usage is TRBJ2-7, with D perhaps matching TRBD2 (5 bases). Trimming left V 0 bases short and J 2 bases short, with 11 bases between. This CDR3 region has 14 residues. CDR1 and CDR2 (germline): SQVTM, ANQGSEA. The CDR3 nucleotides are TGCAGCGTTGAAGACGAGGGTTCCGCCTACGAGCAGTACTTC. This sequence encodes CSVEDEGSAYEQYF.

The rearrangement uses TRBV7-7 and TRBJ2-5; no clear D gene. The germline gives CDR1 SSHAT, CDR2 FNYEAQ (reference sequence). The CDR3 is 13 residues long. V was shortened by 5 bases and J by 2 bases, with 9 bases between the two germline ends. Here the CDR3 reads CASSLGRQETQYF. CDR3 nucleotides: TGTGCCAGCAGCCTAGGCAGGCAAGAGACCCAGTACTTC. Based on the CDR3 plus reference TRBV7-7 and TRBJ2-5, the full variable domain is GAGVSQSPRYKVTKRGQDVTLRCDPISSHATLYWYQQALGQGPEFLTYFNYEAQPDKSGLPSDRFSAERPEGSISTLTIQRTEQRDSAMYRCASSLGRQETQYFGPGTRLLVL.

The CDR3 protein is CASSLGTYGYTF. CDR3 DNA sequence: TGTGCCAGCAGCTTAGGGACGTATGGCTACACCTTC. The genes are TRBV7-9 and TRBJ1-2; D is unclear. The CDR3 consists of 12 residues. Trimming removed 1 base at V and 5 bases at J, with 5 bases between. From germline, CDR1 is SEHNR and CDR2 FQNEAQ (reference sequence).

Here the CDR3 DNA reads TGTGCCATCAGTGAGTCGACTAGCGGGAGAGACCAGTACTTC. Protein product: CAISESTSGRDQYF. This chain links TRBV10-3 with TRBJ2-7; 12 bases match TRBD2. CDR1 is ENHRY and CDR2 is SYGVKD in the germline V gene. V lost 0 bases, J lost 10 bases, and 4 bases stayed unmatched. This CDR3 region has 14 residues.